This T cell receptor beta chain was obtained from a study of regulatory T cells in long-lasting Graves disease. Study-level background: Newly diagnosed Graves' patients took antithyroid drugs under 3 months. Overall study findings and caveats: Favoring TRBV28, TRBJ1-2 and TRBJ2-5 was a feature seen in persistent disease.

Construction of the TCR beta libraries employed iRepertoire HTBI primers in conjunction with Arm-PCR of CDR3 regions. TCRdb fed the multiplex PCR reads into MiXCR, producing one record per CDR3 protein. The table records 200,000 to 250,000 distinct CDR3 sequences, roughly 19% of them present only once. Points on this clonotype: Its antigen is still unknown.

This CDR3 contains 15 residues. V shed 2 bases and J 4 bases; nucleotides not matched to a gene: 3. In germline, CDR1 is KGHSH, CDR2 LQKENI. Stated time point: newly diagnosed GD, antithyroid drugs for less than 3 months. Scientists built the TCR library using RNA that was extracted from PBMCs. These data were also filed under a second study, of T cells in Graves' hyperthyroidism and ophthalmopathy.

The input for sequencing was peripheral blood mononuclear cells (PBMCs), taken at new diagnosis, from a patient treated with antithyroid drugs. This receptor was identified in a woman aged 30 to 39 with Graves disease. The chain uses TRBV18 and TRBJ1-1; 11 bases fit TRBD1. The DNA of the CDR3 is TGTGCCAGCTCACCAACGGGACAGGGGGGCACTGAAGCTTTCTTT. Translated, it gives CASSPTGQGGTEAFF.